This TCR beta chain was documented in a study of OX40 agonist ivuxolimab in advanced cancers. Study background: Earlier anti-PD-1, anti-PD-L1 or anti-CTLA-4 therapy was permitted; around 40% had received some. Partial responses were observed in three patients, of whom one had hepatocellular carcinoma and two had cutaneous melanoma. Study-wide results and limits: Among the nonresponders, some also had low normalized T-cell clonal expansion.

This clone was detected once. Its antigen is undetermined. The CDR3 covers 11 residues. CDR1 is MNHNY and CDR2 is SVGAGI in the germline V gene (reference sequence). With V trimmed by 8 bases and J by 4 bases, 1 base remained unmatched. Assay: immunoSEQ multiplex PCR; the TCRdb copy retains only in-frame clones and omits some. The sample comprises roughly 63,000 clones, around 83% of which are singletons, and around 3.3% rests with the top ten. The chain employs TRBV6-6 and TRBJ1-2, with TRBD1 identical over 7 bases. This specimen was CD4+ or CD8+ T cells sorted from blood, taken in a trial of the OX40 agonist ivuxolimab. This clonotype was sampled from an adult with an advanced solid tumor such as melanoma, head and neck, liver or kidney cancer. CDR3 region: CASGDSYGYTF. For the CDR3, the DNA is TGTGCCAGCGGGGACAGCTATGGCTACACCTTC.